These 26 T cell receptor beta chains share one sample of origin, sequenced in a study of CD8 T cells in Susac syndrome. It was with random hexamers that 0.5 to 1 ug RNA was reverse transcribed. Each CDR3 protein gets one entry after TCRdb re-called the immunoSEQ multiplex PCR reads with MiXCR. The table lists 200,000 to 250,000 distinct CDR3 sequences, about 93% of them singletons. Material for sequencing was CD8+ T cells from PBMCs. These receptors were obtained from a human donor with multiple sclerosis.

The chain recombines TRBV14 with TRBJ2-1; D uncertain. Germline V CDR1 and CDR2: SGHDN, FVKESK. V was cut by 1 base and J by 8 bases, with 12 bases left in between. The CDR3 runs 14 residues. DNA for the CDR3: TGTGCCAGCAGCCAAGCCCTCCTCGGATATGAGCAGTTCTTC. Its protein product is CASSQALLGYEQFF.

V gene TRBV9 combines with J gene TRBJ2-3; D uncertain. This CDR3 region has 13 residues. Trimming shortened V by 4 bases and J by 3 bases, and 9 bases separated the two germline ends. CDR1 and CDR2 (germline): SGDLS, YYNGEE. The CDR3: CASSPFLTDTQYF. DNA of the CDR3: TGTGCCAGCAGCCCCTTTCTTACAGATACGCAGTATTTT.

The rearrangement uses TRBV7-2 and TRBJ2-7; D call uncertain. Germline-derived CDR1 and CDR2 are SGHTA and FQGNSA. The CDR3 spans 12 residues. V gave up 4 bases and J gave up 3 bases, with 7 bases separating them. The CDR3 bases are TGTGCCAGCAGCTCCAATATCTACGAGCAGTACTTC. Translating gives CASSSNIYEQYF.

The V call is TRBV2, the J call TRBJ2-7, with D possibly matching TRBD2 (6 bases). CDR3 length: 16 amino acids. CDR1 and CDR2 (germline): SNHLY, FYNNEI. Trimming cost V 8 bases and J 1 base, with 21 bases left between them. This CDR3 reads CASLPGGDHHSYEQYF. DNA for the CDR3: TGTGCCAGCCTTCCGGGCGGGGACCACCATTCCTACGAGCAGTACTTC.

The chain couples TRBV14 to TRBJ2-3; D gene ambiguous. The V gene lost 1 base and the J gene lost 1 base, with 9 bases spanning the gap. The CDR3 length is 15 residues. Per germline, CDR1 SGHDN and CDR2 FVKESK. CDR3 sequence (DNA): TGTGCCAGCAGCCAAGGAGCGACTCGCACAGATACGCAGTATTTT. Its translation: CASSQGATRTDTQYF.

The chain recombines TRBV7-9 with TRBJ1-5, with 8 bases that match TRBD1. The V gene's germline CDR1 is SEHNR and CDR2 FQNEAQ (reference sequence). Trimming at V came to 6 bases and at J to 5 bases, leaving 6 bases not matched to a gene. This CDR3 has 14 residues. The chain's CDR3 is CASSFGQGHQPQHF. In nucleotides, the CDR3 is TGTGCCAGCAGTTTTGGACAGGGCCATCAGCCCCAGCATTTT.

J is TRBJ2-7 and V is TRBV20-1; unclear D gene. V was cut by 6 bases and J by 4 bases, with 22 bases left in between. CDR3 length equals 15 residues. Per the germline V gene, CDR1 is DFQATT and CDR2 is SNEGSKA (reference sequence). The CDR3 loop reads CSAPLWTRIGYEQYF. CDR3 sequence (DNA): TGCAGTGCCCCCCTATGGACCCGTATAGGTTACGAGCAGTACTTC.

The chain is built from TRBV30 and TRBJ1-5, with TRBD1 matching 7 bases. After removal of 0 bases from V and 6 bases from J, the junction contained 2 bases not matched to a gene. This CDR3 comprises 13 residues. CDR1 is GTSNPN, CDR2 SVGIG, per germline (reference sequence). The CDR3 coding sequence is TGTGCCTGGAGTGTCGGACAGGTTCAGCCCCAGCATTTT. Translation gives CAWSVGQVQPQHF.

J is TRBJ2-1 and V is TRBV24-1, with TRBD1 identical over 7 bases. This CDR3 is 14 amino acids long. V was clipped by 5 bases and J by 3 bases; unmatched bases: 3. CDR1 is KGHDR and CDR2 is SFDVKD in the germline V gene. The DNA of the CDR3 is TGTGCCACCAGTGTCGGACAGGACTACAATGAGCAGTTCTTC. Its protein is CATSVGQDYNEQFF.

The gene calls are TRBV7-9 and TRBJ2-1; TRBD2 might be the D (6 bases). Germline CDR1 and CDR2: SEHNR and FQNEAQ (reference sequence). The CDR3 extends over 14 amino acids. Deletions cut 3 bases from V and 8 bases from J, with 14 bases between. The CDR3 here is CASSFPGELYEQFF. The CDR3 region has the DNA TGTGCCAGCAGCTTTCCGGGAGAGTTGTATGAGCAGTTCTTC.

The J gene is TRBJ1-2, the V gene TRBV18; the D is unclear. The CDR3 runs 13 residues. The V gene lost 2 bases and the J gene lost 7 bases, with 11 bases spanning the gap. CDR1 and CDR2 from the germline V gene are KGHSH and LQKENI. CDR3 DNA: TGTGCCAGCTCACCAGCGGGAGGAACTGGCTACACCTTC. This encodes CASSPAGGTGYTF.

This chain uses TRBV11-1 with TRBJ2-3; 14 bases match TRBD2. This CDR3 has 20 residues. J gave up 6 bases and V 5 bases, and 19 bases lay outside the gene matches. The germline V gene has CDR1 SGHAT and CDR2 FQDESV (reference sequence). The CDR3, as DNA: TGTGCCAGCAGCCCGAACCCGGGACTAGCGGGGGCGCTACCCCCCGATACGCAGTATTTT. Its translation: CASSPNPGLAGALPPDTQYF. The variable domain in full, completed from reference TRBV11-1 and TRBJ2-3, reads EAEVAQSPRYKITEKSQAVAFWCDPISGHATLYWYRQILGQGPELLVQFQDESVVDDSQLPKDRFSAERLKGVDSTLKIQPAELGDSAMYLCASSPNPGLAGALPPDTQYFGPGTRLTVL.

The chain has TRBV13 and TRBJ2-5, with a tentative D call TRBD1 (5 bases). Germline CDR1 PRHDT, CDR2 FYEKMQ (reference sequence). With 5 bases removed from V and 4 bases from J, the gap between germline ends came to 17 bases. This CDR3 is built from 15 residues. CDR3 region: CASSPGPTAGETQYF. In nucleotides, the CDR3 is TGTGCCAGCAGCCCCGGCCCGACAGCTGGAGAGACCCAGTACTTC.

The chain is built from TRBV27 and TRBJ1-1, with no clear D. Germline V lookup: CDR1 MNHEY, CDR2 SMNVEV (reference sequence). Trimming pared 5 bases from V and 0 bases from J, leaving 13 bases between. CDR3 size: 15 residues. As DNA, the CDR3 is TGTGCCAGCAGTCCCACAGTCTTCTTGAACACTGAAGCTTTCTTT. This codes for CASSPTVFLNTEAFF.

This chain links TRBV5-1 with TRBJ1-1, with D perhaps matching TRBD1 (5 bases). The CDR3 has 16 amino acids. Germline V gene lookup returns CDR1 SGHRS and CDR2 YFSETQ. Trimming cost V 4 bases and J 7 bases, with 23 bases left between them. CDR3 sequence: CASSLGVPWADREAFF. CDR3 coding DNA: TGCGCCAGCAGCCTAGGGGTCCCTTGGGCAGATCGTGAAGCTTTCTTT.

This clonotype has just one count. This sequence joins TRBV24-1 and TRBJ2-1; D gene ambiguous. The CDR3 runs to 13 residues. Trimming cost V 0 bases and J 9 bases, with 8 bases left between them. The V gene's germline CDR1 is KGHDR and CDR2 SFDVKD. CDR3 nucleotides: TGTGCCACCAGTGATTTGGGGAAGAGTGAGCAGTTCTTC. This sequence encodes CATSDLGKSEQFF.

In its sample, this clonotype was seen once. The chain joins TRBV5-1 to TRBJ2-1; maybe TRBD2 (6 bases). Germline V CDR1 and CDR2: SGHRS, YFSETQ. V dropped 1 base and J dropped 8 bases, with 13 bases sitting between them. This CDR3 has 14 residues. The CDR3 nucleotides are TGCGCCAGCAGCTTGATCGCCTGGGAGGATGAGCAGTTCTTC. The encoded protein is CASSLIAWEDEQFF. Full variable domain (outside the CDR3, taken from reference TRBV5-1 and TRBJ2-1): KAGVTQTPRYLIKTRGQQVTLSCSPISGHRSVSWYQQTPGQGLQFLFEYFSETQRNKGNFPGRFSGRQFSNSRSEMNVSTLELGDSALYLCASSLIAWEDEQFFGPGTRLTVL.

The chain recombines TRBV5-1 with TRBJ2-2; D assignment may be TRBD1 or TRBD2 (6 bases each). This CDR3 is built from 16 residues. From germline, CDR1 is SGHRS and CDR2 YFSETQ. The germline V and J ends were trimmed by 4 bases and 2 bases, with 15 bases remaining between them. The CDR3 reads CASSPWGDTNTGELFF. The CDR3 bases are TGCGCCAGCAGCCCTTGGGGGGACACCAACACCGGGGAGCTGTTTTTT.

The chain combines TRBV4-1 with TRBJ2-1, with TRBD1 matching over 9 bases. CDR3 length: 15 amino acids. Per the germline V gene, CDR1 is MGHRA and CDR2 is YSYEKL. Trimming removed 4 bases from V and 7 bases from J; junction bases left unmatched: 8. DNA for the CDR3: TGCGCCAGCAGCCCTCCCGGGACAGGGCTTAATGAGCAGTTCTTC. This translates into CASSPPGTGLNEQFF.

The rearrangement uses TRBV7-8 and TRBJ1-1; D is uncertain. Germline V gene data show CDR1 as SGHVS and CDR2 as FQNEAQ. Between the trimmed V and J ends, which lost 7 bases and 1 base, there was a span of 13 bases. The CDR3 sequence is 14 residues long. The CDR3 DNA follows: TGTGCCAGCACCCCCGAGTGGGGGAACACTGAAGCTTTCTTT. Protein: CASTPEWGNTEAFF. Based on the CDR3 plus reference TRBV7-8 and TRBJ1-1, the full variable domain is GAGVSQSPRYKVAKRGQDVALRCDPISGHVSLFWYQQALGQGPEFLTYFQNEAQLDKSGLPSDRFFAERPEGSVSTLKIQRTQQEDSAVYLCASTPEWGNTEAFFGQGTRLTVV.

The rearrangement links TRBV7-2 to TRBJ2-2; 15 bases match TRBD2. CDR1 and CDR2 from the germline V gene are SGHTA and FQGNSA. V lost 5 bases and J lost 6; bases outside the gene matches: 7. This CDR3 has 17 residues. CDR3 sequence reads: CASSGRTSGRAAGELFF. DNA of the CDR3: TGTGCCAGCAGCGGGCGGACTAGCGGGAGGGCAGCCGGGGAGCTGTTTTTT.

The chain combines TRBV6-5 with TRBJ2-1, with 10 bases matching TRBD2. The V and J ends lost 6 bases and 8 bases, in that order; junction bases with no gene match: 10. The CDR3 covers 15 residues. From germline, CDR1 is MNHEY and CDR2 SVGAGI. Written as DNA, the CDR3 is TGTGCCAGCAGCTTTAGCGGGAGGCCGGGGGATGAGCAGTTCTTC. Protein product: CASSFSGRPGDEQFF.

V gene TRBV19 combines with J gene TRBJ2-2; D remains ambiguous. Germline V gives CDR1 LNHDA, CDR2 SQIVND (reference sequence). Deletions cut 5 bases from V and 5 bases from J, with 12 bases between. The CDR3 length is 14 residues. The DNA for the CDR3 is TGTGCCAGTAGTCTCAAATTTAGAACCGGGGAGCTGTTTTTT. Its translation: CASSLKFRTGELFF.

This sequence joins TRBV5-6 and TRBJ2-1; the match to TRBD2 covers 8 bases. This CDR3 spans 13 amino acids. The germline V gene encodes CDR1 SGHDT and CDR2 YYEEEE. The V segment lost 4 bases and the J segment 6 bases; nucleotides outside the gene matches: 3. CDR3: CASSRGTSNEQFF. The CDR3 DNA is TGTGCCAGCAGCCGGGGGACTAGCAATGAGCAGTTCTTC.

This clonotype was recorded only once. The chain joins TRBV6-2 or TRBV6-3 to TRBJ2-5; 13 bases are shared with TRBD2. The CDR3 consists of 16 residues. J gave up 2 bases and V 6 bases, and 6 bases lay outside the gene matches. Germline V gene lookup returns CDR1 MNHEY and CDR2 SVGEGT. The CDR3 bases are TGTGCCAGCAGCGATCCGGGACTAGCGGGACAAGAGACCCAGTACTTC. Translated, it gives CASSDPGLAGQETQYF.

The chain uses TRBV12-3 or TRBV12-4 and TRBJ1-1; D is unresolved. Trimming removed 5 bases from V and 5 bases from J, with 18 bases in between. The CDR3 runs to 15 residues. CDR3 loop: CASSGRSRGFTEAFF. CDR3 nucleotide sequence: TGTGCCAGCAGTGGCCGGTCCCGAGGGTTTACTGAAGCTTTCTTT.